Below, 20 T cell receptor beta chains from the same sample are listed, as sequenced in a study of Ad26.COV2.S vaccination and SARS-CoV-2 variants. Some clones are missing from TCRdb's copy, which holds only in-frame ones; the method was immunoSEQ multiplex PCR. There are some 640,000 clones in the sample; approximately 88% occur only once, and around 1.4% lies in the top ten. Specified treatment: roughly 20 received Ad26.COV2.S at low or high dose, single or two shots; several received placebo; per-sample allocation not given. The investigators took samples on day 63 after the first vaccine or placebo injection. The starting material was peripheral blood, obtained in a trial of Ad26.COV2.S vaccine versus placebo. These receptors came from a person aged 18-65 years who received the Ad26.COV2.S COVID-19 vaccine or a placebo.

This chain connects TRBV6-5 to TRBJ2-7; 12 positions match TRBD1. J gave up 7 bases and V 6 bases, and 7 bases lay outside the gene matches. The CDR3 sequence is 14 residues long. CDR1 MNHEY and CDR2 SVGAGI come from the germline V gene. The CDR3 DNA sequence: TGTGCCAGCAGCCCGGGACAGGGGGCGCGGGAGCAGTACTTC. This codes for CASSPGQGAREQYF.

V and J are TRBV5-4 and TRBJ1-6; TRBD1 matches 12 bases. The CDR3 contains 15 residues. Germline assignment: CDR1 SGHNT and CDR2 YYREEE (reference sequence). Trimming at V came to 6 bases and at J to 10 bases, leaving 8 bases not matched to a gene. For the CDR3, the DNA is TGTGCCAGCACCCCAGGTGGGACAGGGGGCTCACCCCTCCACTTT. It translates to CASTPGGTGGSPLHF. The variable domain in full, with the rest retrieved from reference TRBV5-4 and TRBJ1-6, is ETGVTQSPTHLIKTRGQQVTLRCSSQSGHNTVSWYQQALGQGPQFIFQYYREEENGRGNFPPRFSGLQFPNYSSELNVNALELDDSALYLCASTPGGTGGSPLHFGNGTRLTVT.

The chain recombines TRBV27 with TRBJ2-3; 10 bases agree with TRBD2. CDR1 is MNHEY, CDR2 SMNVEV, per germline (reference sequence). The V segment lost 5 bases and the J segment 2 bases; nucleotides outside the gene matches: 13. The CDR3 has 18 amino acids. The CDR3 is CASSLYPYSGRHTDTQYF. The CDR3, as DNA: TGTGCCAGCAGTCTGTACCCTTATAGCGGGAGGCACACAGATACGCAGTATTTT.

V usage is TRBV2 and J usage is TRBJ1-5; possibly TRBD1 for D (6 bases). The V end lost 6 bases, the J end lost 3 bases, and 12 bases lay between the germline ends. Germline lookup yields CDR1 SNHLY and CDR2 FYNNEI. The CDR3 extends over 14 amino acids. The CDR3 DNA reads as TGTGCCAGCAGCGCCACAGGGAACAATCAGCCCCAGCATTTT. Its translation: CASSATGNNQPQHF.

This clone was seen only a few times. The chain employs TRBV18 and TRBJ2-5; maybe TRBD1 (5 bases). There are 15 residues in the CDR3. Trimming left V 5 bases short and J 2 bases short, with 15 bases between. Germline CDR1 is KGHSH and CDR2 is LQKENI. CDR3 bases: TGTGCCAGCTCAGAACAAGCGCCAGGGCAAGAGACCCAGTACTTC. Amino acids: CASSEQAPGQETQYF.

CDR3 DNA: TGTGCCAGCAGCTTAGCAGGTCAGGGTCACTACGAGCAGTACTTC. This sequence encodes CASSLAGQGHYEQYF. The chain is built from TRBV7-2 and TRBJ2-7, with D possibly TRBD1 on 5 matching bases. The V end was cut by 0 bases, the J end by 3 bases, with 12 bases between. Per germline, CDR1 SGHTA and CDR2 FQGNSA. This CDR3 region has 15 residues. The variable domain in full, completed from reference TRBV7-2 and TRBJ2-7, reads GAGVSQSPSNKVTEKGKDVELRCDPISGHTALYWYRQSLGQGLEFLIYFQGNSAPDKSGLPSDRFSAERTGGSVSTLTIQRTQQEDSAVYLCASSLAGQGHYEQYFGPGTRLTVT.

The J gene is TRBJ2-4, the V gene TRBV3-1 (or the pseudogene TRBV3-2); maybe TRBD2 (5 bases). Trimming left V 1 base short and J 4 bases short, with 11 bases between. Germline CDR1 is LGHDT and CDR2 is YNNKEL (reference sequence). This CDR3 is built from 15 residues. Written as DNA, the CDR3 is TGTGCCAGCAGCCAAGTAGGTAGCGTTAAAAACATTCAGTACTTC. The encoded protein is CASSQVGSVKNIQYF.

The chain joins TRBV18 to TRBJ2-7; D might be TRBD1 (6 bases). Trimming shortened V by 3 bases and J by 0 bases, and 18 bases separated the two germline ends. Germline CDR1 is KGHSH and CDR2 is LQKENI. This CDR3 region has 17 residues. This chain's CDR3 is CASSPTPGAKLSYEQYF. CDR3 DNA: TGTGCCAGCTCACCGACCCCAGGGGCGAAACTCTCCTACGAGCAGTACTTC.

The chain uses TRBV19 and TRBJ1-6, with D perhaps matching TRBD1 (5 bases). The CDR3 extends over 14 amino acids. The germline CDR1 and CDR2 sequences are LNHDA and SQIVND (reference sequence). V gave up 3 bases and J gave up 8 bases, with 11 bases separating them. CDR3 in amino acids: CASSIGDSYSPLHF. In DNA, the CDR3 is TGTGCCAGTAGTATCGGTGACAGCTATTCACCCCTCCACTTT.

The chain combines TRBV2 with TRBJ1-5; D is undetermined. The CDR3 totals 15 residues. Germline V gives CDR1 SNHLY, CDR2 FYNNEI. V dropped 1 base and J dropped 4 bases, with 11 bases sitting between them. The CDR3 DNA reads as TGTGCCAGCAGTGAAGTCCGGAGCCCGAATCAGCCCCAGCATTTT. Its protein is CASSEVRSPNQPQHF. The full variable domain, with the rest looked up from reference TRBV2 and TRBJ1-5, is EPEVTQTPSHQVTQMGQEVILRCVPISNHLYFYWYRQILGQKVEFLVSFYNNEISEKSEIFDDQFSVERPDGSNFTLKIRSTKLEDSAMYFCASSEVRSPNQPQHFGDGTRLSIL.

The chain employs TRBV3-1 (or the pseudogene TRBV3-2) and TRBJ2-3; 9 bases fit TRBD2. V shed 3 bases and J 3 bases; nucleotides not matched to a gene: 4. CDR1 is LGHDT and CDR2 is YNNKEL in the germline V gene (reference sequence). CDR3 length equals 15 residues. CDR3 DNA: TGTGCCAGCAGCCAGGGCGGGGGGGCGACAGATACGCAGTATTTT. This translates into CASSQGGGATDTQYF.

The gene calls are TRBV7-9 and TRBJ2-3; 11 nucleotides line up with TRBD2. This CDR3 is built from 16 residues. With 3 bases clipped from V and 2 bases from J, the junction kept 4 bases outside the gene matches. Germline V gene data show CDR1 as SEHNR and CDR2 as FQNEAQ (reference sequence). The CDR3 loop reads CASSFLAGGITDTQYF. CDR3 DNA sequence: TGTGCCAGCAGCTTCTTAGCGGGGGGGATCACAGATACGCAGTATTTT.

The CDR3 DNA reads TGTGCCAGCAGCTTTAGATCGTCGGGGGGGACAGGGACCTACGAGCAGTACTTC. Amino acid sequence: CASSFRSSGGTGTYEQYF. The chain uses TRBV7-2 and TRBJ2-7, with D perhaps TRBD1 (9 bases). This CDR3 is 18 amino acids long. V was trimmed by 3 bases and J by 2 bases, leaving 23 bases between them. Germline CDR1 and CDR2: SGHTA and FQGNSA. The full variable domain, with the rest looked up from reference TRBV7-2 and TRBJ2-7, is GAGVSQSPSNKVTEKGKDVELRCDPISGHTALYWYRQSLGQGLEFLIYFQGNSAPDKSGLPSDRFSAERTGGSVSTLTIQRTQQEDSAVYLCASSFRSSGGTGTYEQYFGPGTRLTVT.

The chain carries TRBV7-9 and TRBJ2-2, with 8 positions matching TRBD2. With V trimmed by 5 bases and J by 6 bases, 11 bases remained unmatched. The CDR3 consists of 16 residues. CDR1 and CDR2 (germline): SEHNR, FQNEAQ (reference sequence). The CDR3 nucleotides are TGTGCCAGCAGCCCGGGGGGGTCCGTACTCTCCGGGGAGCTGTTTTTT. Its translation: CASSPGGSVLSGELFF.

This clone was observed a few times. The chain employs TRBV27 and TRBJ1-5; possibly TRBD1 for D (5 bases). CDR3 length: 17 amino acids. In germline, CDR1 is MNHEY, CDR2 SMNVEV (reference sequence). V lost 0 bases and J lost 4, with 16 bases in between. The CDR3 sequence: CASSLSSPGGGNQPQHF. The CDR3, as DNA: TGTGCCAGCAGTTTATCGTCCCCGGGGGGGGGAAATCAGCCCCAGCATTTT.

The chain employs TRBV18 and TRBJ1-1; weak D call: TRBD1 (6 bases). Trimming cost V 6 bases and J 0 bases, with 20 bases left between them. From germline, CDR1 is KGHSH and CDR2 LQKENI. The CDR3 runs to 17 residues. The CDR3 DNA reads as TGTGCCAGCTCCCCGGGCTACAGGGCCTCAATGAACACTGAAGCTTTCTTT. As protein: CASSPGYRASMNTEAFF.

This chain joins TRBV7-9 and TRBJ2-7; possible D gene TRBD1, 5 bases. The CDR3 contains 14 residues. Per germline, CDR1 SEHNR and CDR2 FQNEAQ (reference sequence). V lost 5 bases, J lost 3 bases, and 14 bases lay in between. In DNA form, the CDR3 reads TGTGCCAGCAGCCTACAGGAAACAGACTACGAGCAGTACTTC. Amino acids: CASSLQETDYEQYF.

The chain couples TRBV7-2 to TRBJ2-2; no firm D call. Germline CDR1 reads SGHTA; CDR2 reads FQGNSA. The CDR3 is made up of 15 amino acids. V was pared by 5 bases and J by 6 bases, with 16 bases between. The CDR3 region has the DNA TGTGCCAGCAGCGTGGGCCTCCAGATCGCCGGGGAGCTGTTTTTT. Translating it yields CASSVGLQIAGELFF.

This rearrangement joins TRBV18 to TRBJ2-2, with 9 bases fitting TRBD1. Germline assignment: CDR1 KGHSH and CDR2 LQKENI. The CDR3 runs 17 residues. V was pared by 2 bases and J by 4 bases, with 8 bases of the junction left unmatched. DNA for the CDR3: TGTGCCAGCTCACCAAAACCGGGACAGGGAGGCACCGGGGAGCTGTTTTTT. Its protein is CASSPKPGQGGTGELFF.

The CDR3 protein is CASKEGATYEQYF. Written as DNA, the CDR3 is TGTGCCAGCAAGGAGGGGGCTACTTACGAGCAGTACTTC. The chain links TRBV7-9 to TRBJ2-7, with D tentatively TRBD1 (7 bases). V lost 7 bases, J lost 4 bases, and 14 bases lay in between. Germline V lookup: CDR1 SEHNR, CDR2 FQNEAQ (reference sequence). CDR3 size: 13 residues.